This TCR beta chain was profiled in a study of T cell changes during pregnancy in multiple sclerosis (dated by TCRdb to between 2018 and 2020). Concerning the study at large: The study examined how the T cell repertoire changed over the course of pregnancy in women with multiple sclerosis.

The CDR3 has 17 amino acids, counting the end cysteine and phenylalanine. Only the CDR3 DNA stays, 51 bases, in frame from base 1. Clipping removes 6 bases from V and 1 base from J, with 15 as the unmatched junction base count. CDR1 and CDR2 are drawn from the germline V gene: ENHRY, SYGVKD. To prepare the library, the immunoSEQ multiplex PCR assay was applied. TCRdb retrieved this table from immuneACCESS and kept in-frame rearrangements only. Not all clones are present; in checked studies, unresolved V genes account for under half, and no reason is known for the remainder. This sample holds about 30,000 clones; roughly 91% were observed only once. The ten largest clones represent more than 0.35% of the sample. A remark on this clone: Its antigen is still unknown. No per-base quality is available; no much larger clone lies one base away.

The chain joins TRBV10-3 to TRBJ2-7; a stretch of 7 junction bases matches TRBD2. The sequencing used CD4+ T cells from peripheral blood mononuclear cells, collected after pregnancy. The sequence came from a female donor with multiple sclerosis, enrolled in a pregnancy study. In nucleotides, the sequence is TGTGCCATCAGAAGTTTAAAGGGCGGGGGTGGTTCCTACGAGCAGTACTTC. It codes for CAIRSLKGGGGSYEQYF.